This T cell receptor (beta chain) appears in the sequencing data of a study of T cell changes during pregnancy in multiple sclerosis. Trimming removed 4 bases from V and 1 base from J; junction bases left unmatched: 20. The CDR3 runs to 19 residues. From germline, CDR1 is SGDLS and CDR2 YYNGEE. The table came from immunoSEQ multiplex PCR; TCRdb's copy has only in-frame clones and leaves some out. This table holds almost 55,000 clones, 90% found once. Sequencing used CD8+ T cells from peripheral blood mononuclear cells, obtained before pregnancy. The chain joins TRBV9 to TRBJ2-7, with 7 bases that match TRBD1. The TCR originated in a female donor with multiple sclerosis, enrolled in a pregnancy study. The CDR3 sequence is CASSPRTGAPNALSYEQYF. As DNA, the CDR3 is TGTGCCAGCAGCCCCCGGACAGGTGCCCCTAATGCTTTGTCCTACGAGCAGTACTTC.